The clone carrying this T cell receptor beta chain has only a few counts. The assay was immunoSEQ multiplex PCR, and TCRdb's table has in-frame clones only and misses some. This sample has 100,000 to 130,000 clones, with roughly 89% found just once. The data are from a study of T cell responses to AZD1222 COVID-19 vaccine. The V end lost 0 bases, the J end lost 1 base, and 12 bases lay between the germline ends. CDR1 and CDR2 from the germline V gene are SGHRS and YFSETQ. The CDR3 sequence is 16 residues long. The receptor's source is an adult in good health. This chain joins TRBV5-1 and TRBJ2-3, with D perhaps TRBD1 or TRBD2 (5 bases each). Material: peripheral blood, obtained on day 0 of MenACWY control vaccination. The CDR3: CASSLASGPGTDTQYF. The CDR3 DNA reads TGCGCCAGCAGCTTGGCCTCGGGACCTGGCACAGATACGCAGTATTTT. The full variable domain, its missing parts supplied by reference TRBV5-1 and TRBJ2-3, is KAGVTQTPRYLIKTRGQQVTLSCSPISGHRSVSWYQQTPGQGLQFLFEYFSETQRNKGNFPGRFSGRQFSNSRSEMNVSTLELGDSALYLCASSLASGPGTDTQYFGPGTRLTVL.